There are many counts of the clone carrying this T cell receptor (beta chain). Diagnostic assessment was based on clinical symptoms, serum thyroxine and TRAb, thyroid ultrasound and orbital computed tomography. V was clipped by 4 bases and J by 1 base, with 6 bases between them. The CDR3 has 13 amino acids. Looked up from germline, CDR1 is SNHLY and CDR2 is FYNNEI. This sample stems from a study of T cells in Graves' hyperthyroidism and ophthalmopathy. RNA transcripts provided the source from which TCR beta CDR3 regions were amplified. First-round RT-PCR of the TCR CDR3 relied on the HTBI primer set. One entry per CDR3 protein, called by TCRdb with MiXCR from the multiplex PCR reads. The sample lists a few hundred thousand distinct CDR3 sequences; roughly 13% were seen once.

V is TRBV2 and J is TRBJ2-3; D unclear. The sample consisted of blood. The sequence derives from a woman in her forties with Graves' ophthalmopathy. The CDR3 DNA sequence: TGTGCCAGCAGTGGCGTGCGCACAGATACGCAGTATTTT. This codes for CASSGVRTDTQYF.